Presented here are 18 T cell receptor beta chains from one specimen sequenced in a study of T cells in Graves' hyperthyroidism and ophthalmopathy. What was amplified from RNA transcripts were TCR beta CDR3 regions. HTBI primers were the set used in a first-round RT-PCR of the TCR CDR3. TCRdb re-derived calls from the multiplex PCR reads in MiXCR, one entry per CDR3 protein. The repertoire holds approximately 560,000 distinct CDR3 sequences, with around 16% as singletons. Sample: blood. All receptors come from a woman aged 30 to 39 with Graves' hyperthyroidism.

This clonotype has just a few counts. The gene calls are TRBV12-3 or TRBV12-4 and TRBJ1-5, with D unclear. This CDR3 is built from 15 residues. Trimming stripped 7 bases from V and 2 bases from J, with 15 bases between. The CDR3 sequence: CASTLSWRGNQPQHF. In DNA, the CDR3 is TGTGCCAGCACCCTCTCTTGGCGAGGCAATCAGCCCCAGCATTTT.

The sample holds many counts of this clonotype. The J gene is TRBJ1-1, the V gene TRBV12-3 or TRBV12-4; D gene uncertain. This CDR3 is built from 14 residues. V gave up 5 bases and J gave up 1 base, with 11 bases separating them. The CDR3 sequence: CASSPSAGNTEAFF. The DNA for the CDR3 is TGTGCCAGCAGTCCCTCCGCAGGGAACACTGAAGCTTTCTTT.

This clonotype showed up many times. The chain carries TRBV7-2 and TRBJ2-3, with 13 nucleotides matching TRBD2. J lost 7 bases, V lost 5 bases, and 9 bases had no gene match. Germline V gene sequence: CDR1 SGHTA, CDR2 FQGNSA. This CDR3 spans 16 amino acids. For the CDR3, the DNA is TGTGCCAGCAGCCCCTGGACTAGCGGGAGTAGAAATACGCAGTATTTT. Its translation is CASSPWTSGSRNTQYF.

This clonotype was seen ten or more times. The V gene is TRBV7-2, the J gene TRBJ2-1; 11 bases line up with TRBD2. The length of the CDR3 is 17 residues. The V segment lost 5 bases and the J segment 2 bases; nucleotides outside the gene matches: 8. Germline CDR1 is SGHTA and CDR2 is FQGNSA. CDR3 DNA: TGTGCCAGCAGCCTCGGGACTAGCGGTATCCCCTACAATGAGCAGTTCTTC. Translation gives CASSLGTSGIPYNEQFF.

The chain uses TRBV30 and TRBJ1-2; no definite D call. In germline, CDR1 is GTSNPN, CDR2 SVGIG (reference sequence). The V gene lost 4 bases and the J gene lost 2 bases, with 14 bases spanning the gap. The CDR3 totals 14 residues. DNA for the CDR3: TGTGCCTGGACCCTGGGCCGAGGAAACTATGGCTACACCTTC. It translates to CAWTLGRGNYGYTF.

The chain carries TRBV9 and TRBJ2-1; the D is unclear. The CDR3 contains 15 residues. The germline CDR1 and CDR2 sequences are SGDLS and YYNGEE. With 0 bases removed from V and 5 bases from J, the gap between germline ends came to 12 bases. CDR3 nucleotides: TGTGCCAGCAGCGTAGGGAGTAGCAAGAACAATGAGCAGTTCTTC. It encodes CASSVGSSKNNEQFF.

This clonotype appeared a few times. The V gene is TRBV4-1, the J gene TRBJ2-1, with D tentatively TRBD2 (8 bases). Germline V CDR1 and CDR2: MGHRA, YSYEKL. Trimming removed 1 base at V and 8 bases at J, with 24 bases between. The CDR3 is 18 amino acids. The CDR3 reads CASSQGSIIAGQSHEQFF. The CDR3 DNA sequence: TGCGCCAGCAGCCAAGGCTCTATTATAGCGGGACAGAGCCATGAGCAGTTCTTC.

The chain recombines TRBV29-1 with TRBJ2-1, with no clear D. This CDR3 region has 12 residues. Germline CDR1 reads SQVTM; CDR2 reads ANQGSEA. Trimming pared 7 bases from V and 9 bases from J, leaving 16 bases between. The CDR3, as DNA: TGCAGCGGGGCCTTTAGCTCGGGTGAGCAGTTCTTC. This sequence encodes CSGAFSSGEQFF.

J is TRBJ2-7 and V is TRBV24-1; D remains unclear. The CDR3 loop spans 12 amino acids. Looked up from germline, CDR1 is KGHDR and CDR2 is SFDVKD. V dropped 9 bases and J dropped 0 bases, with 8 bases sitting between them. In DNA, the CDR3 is TGTGCCACCGGTCAGAACTCCTACGAGCAGTACTTC. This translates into CATGQNSYEQYF.

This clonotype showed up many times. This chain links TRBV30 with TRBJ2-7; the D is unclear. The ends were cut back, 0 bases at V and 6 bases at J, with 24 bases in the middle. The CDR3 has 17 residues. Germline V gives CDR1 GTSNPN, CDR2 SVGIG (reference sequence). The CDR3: CAWSVRVGINTVREQYF. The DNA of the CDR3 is TGTGCCTGGAGTGTAAGAGTGGGGATCAATACGGTACGCGAGCAGTACTTC.

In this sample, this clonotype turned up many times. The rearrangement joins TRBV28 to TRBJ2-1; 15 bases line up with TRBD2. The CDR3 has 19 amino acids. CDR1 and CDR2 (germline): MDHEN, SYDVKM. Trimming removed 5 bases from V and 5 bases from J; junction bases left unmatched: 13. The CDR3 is CASSTIRTSGRAYHNEQFF. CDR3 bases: TGTGCCAGCAGTACAATCCGGACTAGCGGGAGGGCCTATCACAATGAGCAGTTCTTC.

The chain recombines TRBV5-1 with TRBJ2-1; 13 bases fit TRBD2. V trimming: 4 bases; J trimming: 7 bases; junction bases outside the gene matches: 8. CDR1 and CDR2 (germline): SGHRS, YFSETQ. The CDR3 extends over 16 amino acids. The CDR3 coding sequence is TGCGCCAGCAGCGGCGGACTAGCGGGAGTTGCAAATGAGCAGTTCTTC. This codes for CASSGGLAGVANEQFF. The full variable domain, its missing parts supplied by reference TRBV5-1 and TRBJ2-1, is KAGVTQTPRYLIKTRGQQVTLSCSPISGHRSVSWYQQTPGQGLQFLFEYFSETQRNKGNFPGRFSGRQFSNSRSEMNVSTLELGDSALYLCASSGGLAGVANEQFFGPGTRLTVL.

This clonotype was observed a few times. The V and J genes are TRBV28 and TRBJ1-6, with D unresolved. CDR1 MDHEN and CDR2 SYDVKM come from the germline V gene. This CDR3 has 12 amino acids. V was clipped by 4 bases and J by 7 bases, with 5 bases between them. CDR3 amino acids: CASSSVNSPLHF. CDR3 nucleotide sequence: TGTGCCAGCAGTTCTGTCAATTCACCCCTCCACTTT.

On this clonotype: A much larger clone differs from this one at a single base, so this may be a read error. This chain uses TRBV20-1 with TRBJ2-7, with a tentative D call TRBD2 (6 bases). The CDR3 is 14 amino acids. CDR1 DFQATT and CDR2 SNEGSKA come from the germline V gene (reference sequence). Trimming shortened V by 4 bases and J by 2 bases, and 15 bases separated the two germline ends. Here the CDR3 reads CSATPGTLPYEQYF. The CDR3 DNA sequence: TGCAGTGCTACACCCGGGACTTTACCCTACGAGCAGTACTTC.

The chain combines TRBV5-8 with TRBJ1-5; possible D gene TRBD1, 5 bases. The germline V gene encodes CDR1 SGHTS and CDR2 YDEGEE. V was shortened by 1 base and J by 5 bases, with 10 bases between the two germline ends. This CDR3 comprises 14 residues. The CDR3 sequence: CASSLYQGHQPQHF. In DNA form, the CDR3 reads TGTGCCAGCAGCTTGTATCAGGGACATCAGCCCCAGCATTTT.

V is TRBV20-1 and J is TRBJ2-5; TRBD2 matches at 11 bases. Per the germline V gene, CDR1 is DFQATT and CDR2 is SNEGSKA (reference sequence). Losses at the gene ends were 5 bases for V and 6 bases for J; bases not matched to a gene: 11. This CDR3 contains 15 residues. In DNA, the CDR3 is TGCAGTGCTCCACAACTAGCGGGAGTGTCCAAGACCCAGTACTTC. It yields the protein CSAPQLAGVSKTQYF.

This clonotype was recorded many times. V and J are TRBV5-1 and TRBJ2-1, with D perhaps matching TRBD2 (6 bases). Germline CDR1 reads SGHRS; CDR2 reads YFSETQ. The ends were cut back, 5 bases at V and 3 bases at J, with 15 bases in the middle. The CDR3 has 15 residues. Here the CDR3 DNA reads TGCGCCAGCAGTACGAGGCGGGATAACTACAATGAGCAGTTCTTC. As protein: CASSTRRDNYNEQFF.

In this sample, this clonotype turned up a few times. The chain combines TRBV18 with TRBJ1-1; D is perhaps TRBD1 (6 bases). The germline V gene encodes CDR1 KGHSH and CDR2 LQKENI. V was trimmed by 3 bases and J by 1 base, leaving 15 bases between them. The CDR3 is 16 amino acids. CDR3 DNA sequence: TGTGCCAGCTCACCCGGATACAGGGAAAAGAACACTGAAGCTTTCTTT. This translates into CASSPGYREKNTEAFF.